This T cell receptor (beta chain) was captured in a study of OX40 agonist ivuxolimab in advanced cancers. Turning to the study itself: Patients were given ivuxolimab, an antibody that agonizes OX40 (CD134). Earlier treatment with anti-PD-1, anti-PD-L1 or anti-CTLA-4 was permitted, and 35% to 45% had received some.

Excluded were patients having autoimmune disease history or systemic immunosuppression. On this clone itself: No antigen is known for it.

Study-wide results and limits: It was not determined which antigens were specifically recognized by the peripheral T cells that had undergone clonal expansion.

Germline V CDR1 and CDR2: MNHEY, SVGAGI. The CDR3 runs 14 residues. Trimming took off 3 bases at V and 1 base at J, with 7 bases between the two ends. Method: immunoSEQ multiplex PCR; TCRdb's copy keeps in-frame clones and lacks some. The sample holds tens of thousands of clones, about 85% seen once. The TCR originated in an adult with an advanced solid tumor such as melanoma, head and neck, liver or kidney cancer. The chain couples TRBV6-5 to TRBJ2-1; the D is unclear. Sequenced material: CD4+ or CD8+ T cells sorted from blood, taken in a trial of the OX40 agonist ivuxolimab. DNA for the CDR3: TGTGCCAGCAGTTATGGGCCTTCCTACAATGAGCAGTTCTTC. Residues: CASSYGPSYNEQFF.